The source of this T cell receptor (beta chain) is a study of OX40 agonist ivuxolimab in advanced cancers. Study-level findings and limits: In the 0.1 to 3.0 mg/kg range, CD4+ and CD8+ blood T cells had expanded clonally by week 6.

Germline V gives CDR1 MGHRA, CDR2 YSYEKL. The CDR3 has 16 amino acids. J was trimmed by 5 bases and V by 1 base; bases with no gene match: 2. Measured with immunoSEQ multiplex PCR; TCRdb has only the in-frame clones, and not every one. The table has over 60,000 clones, about 86% seen once; the top ten hold 0.8% to 0.9%. Comment on this clone: Its specificity is unknown.

The rearrangement uses TRBV4-1 and TRBJ2-3, with TRBD2 identical over 14 bases. This clonotype was obtained from an adult with an advanced solid tumor such as melanoma, head and neck, liver or kidney cancer. The sample consisted of CD4+ or CD8+ T cells sorted from blood, taken in a trial of the OX40 agonist ivuxolimab. CDR3: CASSQVGLAGGDTQYF. The CDR3 DNA is TGCGCCAGCAGCCAAGTAGGACTAGCGGGAGGAGATACGCAGTATTTT.